Listed below are T cell receptor beta chains from one sample, sequenced in a study of blood T cell repertoires in COVID-19. Only in-frame clones appear in the TCRdb table, and some are missing; sequencing was by immunoSEQ multiplex PCR. Seen here are about 100,000 clones, 87% observed once, and the top ten hold around 5%. The specimen sequenced was peripheral blood. These receptors were collected from a woman in her forties or fifties with COVID-19, enrolled during active disease. The conserved cysteine and the conserved F or W are not part of the CDR3 here. For some rows the clone size is stated as once, few or many, or as a class when expanded; others skip it.

size	V	J	CDR3
-	TRBV11-2	TRBJ2-5	ASSVRLAGGLETQY
-	TRBV9	TRBJ2-7	ASSPRQGSQY
-	TRBV6-5	TRBJ1-2	ATPPPGDNYGYT
-	TRBV7-3	TRBJ2-5	ASSRAVQETQY
-	TRBV2	TRBJ2-5	ASTQSWGGEETQY
once	TRBV9	TRBJ2-1	ASSVGGASYNEQF
-	TRBV6-1	TRBJ1-6	ASSEDPLLGGLNSPLH
-	TRBV6-5	TRBJ1-5	ASSSEKTGDQPQH
-	TRBV28	TRBJ2-5	ASSRPGTVEETQY
-	TRBV27	TRBJ2-6	ASSFMGASGANVLT
-	TRBV7-2	TRBJ1-2	ASSLNARTGMGYT
many	TRBV5-1	TRBJ1-6	ASSLSGQGGSPLH
-	TRBV4-3	TRBJ1-2	ASSQDLGTGFYGYT
-	TRBV2	TRBJ1-1	ASRETGGIGTEAF
-	TRBV6-2/TRBV6-3	TRBJ2-1	ASSYSMLAGVYNEQF
-	TRBV6-5	TRBJ1-5	ASKPGEGSNQPQH
-	TRBV3-1/TRBV3-2	TRBJ2-7	ASSQFPHSYEQY
-	TRBV2	TRBJ2-1	ASSEFGAGGF
-	TRBV6-1	TRBJ2-6	ASSEGTAGANVLT
few	TRBV3-1/TRBV3-2	TRBJ1-5	ASSQSRGHQPQH
-	TRBV5-1	TRBJ2-7	ASSRTGGESYEQY
-	TRBV24-1	TRBJ1-2	ATSDYEGYGYT
-	TRBV19	TRBJ2-3	ASSRLEWGGADTQY
once	TRBV21-1	TRBJ2-2	ASSKVRGRPNTGELF
once	TRBV9	TRBJ2-7	ASSPGGNAYEQY
-	TRBV12-5	TRBJ2-1	ASGLVHGGEQF
-	TRBV6-5	TRBJ2-3	ASRGLAGDTQY
-	TRBV4-2	TRBJ2-7	ASSQDQSTDEQY
-	TRBV12-3/TRBV12-4	TRBJ1-5	ASSFWANQPQH
-	TRBV7-2	TRBJ1-3	ASSLAPGNSGNTIY
-	TRBV6-5	TRBJ1-6	ASTSTGFRSPLH
-	TRBV12-3/TRBV12-4	TRBJ1-3	ASSPPTGNTIY
-	TRBV12-3/TRBV12-4	TRBJ1-2	ASRKGGDGYT